These 4 T cell receptor beta chains came from one sample sequenced in a study of CD4+ T cells in melanoma. Only in-frame clones appear in the TCRdb table, and some are missing; sequencing was by immunoSEQ multiplex PCR. The table shows around 130,000 clones, with approximately 91% occurring only once. Receptors were obtained from a human donor with melanoma.

V usage is TRBV7-6 and J usage is TRBJ1-2, with 10 bases lining up with TRBD1. CDR3 size: 14 residues. V lost 5 bases, J lost 7 bases, and 7 bases stayed unmatched. The germline V gene has CDR1 SGHVS and CDR2 FNYEAQ. This chain's CDR3 is CASSASGTGAGYTF. For the CDR3, the DNA is TGTGCCAGCAGCGCCTCAGGGACAGGGGCTGGCTACACCTTC. Filled out from reference TRBV7-6 and TRBJ1-2, the complete variable domain reads GAGVSQSPRYKVTKRGQDVALRCDPISGHVSLYWYRQALGQGPEFLTYFNYEAQQDKSGLPNDRFSAERPEGSISTLTIQRTEQRDSAMYRCASSASGTGAGYTFGSGTRLTVV.

V is TRBV5-5 and J is TRBJ1-2, with D possibly TRBD1 on 5 matching bases. This CDR3 contains 15 residues. CDR1 SGHKS and CDR2 YYEKEE come from the germline V gene (reference sequence). Trimming removed 0 bases from V and 4 bases from J, with 13 bases in between. The CDR3 here is CASSLGDGAIYGYTF. Written as DNA, the CDR3 is TGTGCCAGCAGCTTGGGGGACGGAGCCATCTATGGCTACACCTTC.

This rearrangement joins TRBV11-2 to TRBJ1-1; no clear D. The CDR3 length is 14 residues. CDR1 SGHAT and CDR2 FQNNGV come from the germline V gene. Trimming cost V 3 bases and J 0 bases, with 8 bases left between them. CDR3 in DNA: TGTGCCAGCAGCTTGAGGATAATGAACACTGAAGCTTTCTTT. It codes for CASSLRIMNTEAFF.

This chain connects TRBV28 to TRBJ1-2; D is undetermined. Germline V lookup: CDR1 MDHEN, CDR2 SYDVKM. Trimming left V 5 bases short and J 3 bases short, with 10 bases between. The CDR3 sequence is 13 residues long. Written as DNA, the CDR3 is TGTGCCAGCAGTATCTTGAACCACTATGGCTACACCTTC. This encodes CASSILNHYGYTF.